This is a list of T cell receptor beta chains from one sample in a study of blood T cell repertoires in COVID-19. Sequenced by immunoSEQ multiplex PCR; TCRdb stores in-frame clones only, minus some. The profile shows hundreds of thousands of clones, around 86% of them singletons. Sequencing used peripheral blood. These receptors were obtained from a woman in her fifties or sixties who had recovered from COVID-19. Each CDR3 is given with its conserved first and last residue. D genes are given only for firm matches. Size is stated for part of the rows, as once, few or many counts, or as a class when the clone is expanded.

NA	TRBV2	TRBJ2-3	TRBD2	TGTGCCAGCATGAGCGGGGTCACAGATACGCAGTATTTT	CASMSGVTDTQYF
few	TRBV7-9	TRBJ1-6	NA	TGTGCCAGCAGCTTATCTTACCCTAGAGCCTCACCCCTCCACTTT	CASSLSYPRASPLHF
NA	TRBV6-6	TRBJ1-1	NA	TGTGCCAGCAGTTACTCTACACCTGAAGCTTTCTTT	CASSYSTPEAFF
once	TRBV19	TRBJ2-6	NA	TGTGCCAGTAGTATTCAGGGGATAGGCTCTGGGGCCAACGTCCTGACTTTC	CASSIQGIGSGANVLTF
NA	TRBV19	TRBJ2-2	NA	TGTGCCGGCAGGGATAGTAACACCGGGGAGCTGTTTTTT	CAGRDSNTGELFF
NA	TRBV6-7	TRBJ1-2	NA	TGTGCCAGCAGTTACTCGAAAACCAGGTCCCAGGGAAGCCATGGCTACACCTTC	CASSYSKTRSQGSHGYTF
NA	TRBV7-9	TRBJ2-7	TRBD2	TGTGCCAGCAGCACGGGACTAGCGGGGACCTACGAGCAGTACTTC	CASSTGLAGTYEQYF
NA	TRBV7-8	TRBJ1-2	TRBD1	TGTGCCAGCAGCGTACGGGACAGCTTCTTCGGCTACACCTTC	CASSVRDSFFGYTF
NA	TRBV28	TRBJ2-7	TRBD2	TGTGCCACCCGAGGTAGCGGGGGATCCTACGAGCAGTACTTC	CATRGSGGSYEQYF
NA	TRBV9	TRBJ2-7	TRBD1	TGTGCCAGCAGCGAGGGACAGGGGGCTTCATACGAGCAGTACTTC	CASSEGQGASYEQYF
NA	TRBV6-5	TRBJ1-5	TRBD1	TGTGCCAGCAGGAGACAGGGCTCGAGCAATCAGCCCCAGCATTTT	CASRRQGSSNQPQHF
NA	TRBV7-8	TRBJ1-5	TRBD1	TGTGCCAGCAGCCCCAGATTGACAGGGGGCGAGAGCAATCAGCCCCAGCATTTT	CASSPRLTGGESNQPQHF
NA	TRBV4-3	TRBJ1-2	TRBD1	TGCGCCAGCAGCCAAGAAGGGACAGGTTACTCTGGCTACACCTTC	CASSQEGTGYSGYTF
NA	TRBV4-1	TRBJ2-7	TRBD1	TGCGCCAGAGAAGGGGGACAGGGGGCCTACGAGCAGTACTTC	CAREGGQGAYEQYF
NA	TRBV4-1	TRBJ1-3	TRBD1	TGCGCCAGCAGCCAAAATACAGGGGTCCGAAACACCATATATTTT	CASSQNTGVRNTIYF
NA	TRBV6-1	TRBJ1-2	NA	TGTGCCAGCAGTGAAATGGGAGTTCGGGGCTATGGCTACACCTTC	CASSEMGVRGYGYTF
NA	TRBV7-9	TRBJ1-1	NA	TGTGCCAGCAGCTACGACAGTTGGGAAGTGAACACTGAAGCTTTCTTT	CASSYDSWEVNTEAFF
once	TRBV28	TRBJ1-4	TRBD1	TGTGCCACTACAACGTACGGACAGGCCACTAATGAAAAACTGTTTTTT	CATTTYGQATNEKLFF
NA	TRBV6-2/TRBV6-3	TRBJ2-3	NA	TGTGCCAGCAGTGGCAGCACAGATACGCAGTATTTT	CASSGSTDTQYF
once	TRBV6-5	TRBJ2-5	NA	TGTGCCAGCAGTAGGGAGTATTGGGAGACCCAGTACTTC	CASSREYWETQYF
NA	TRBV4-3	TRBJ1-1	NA	TGCGCCAGCAGCCTAAGGGGGATCCCTGAAGCTTTCTTT	CASSLRGIPEAFF
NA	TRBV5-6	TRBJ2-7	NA	TGTGCCAGCAGCTCGCAGGGTAACTACGAGCAGTACTTC	CASSSQGNYEQYF
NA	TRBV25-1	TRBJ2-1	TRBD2	TGTGCCAGCAGTGAGGGGGGGTTGGGACTAGGACTACATGAGCAGTTCTTC	CASSEGGLGLGLHEQFF
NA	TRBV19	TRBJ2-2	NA	TGTGCCAGTAGTATCTTGGGGTGGGGCTCGAACACCGGGGAGCTGTTTTTT	CASSILGWGSNTGELFF
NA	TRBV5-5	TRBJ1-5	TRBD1	TGTGCCAGCAGATCCGGGGAGGACAGGTGGAATCAGCCCCAGCATTTT	CASRSGEDRWNQPQHF
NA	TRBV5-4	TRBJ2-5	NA	TGTGCCAGCAGCCCTACCTCCAGGGAAGAGACCCAGTACTTC	CASSPTSREETQYF
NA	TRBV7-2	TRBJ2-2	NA	TGTGCCAGCAGCTTCAGGGAAGCCGGGGAGCTGTTTTTT	CASSFREAGELFF
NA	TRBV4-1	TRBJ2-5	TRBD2	TGCGCCAGCAGCCAAGGAGTAACCCAGCGGGGGGGAGAGACCCAGTACTTC	CASSQGVTQRGGETQYF
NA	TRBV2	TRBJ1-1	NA	TGTGCCAGCAGACGGGACACTGAAGCTTTCTTT	CASRRDTEAFF
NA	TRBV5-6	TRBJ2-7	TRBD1	TGTGCCAGCAGGAAGGTAGGACAGGGCTCGTCGGAGCAGTACTTC	CASRKVGQGSSEQYF
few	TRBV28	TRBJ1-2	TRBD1	TGTGCCAGCACCCTCTCAGGGGGCGACTATGGCTACACCTTC	CASTLSGGDYGYTF
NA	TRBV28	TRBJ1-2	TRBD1	TGTGCCAGCAGTCCGGGACAGGGTGAAGGCTACACCTTC	CASSPGQGEGYTF
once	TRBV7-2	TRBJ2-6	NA	TGTGCCAGCAGCCCCCTGAGGATCGGGACTGGGGCCAACGTCCTGACTTTC	CASSPLRIGTGANVLTF
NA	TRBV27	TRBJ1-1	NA	TGTGCCAGCCGCTCGTTAGGAGTCCGAAGTCGAGACGCTGAAGCTTTCTTT	CASRSLGVRSRDAEAFF
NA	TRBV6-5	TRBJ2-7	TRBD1	TGTGCCAGCAGCCCGACAGGGGACTTCTACGAGCAGTACTTC	CASSPTGDFYEQYF
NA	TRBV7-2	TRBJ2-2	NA	TGTGCCAGCAGTTACCCCGAGGCGGTAAACACCGGGGAGCTGTTTTTT	CASSYPEAVNTGELFF